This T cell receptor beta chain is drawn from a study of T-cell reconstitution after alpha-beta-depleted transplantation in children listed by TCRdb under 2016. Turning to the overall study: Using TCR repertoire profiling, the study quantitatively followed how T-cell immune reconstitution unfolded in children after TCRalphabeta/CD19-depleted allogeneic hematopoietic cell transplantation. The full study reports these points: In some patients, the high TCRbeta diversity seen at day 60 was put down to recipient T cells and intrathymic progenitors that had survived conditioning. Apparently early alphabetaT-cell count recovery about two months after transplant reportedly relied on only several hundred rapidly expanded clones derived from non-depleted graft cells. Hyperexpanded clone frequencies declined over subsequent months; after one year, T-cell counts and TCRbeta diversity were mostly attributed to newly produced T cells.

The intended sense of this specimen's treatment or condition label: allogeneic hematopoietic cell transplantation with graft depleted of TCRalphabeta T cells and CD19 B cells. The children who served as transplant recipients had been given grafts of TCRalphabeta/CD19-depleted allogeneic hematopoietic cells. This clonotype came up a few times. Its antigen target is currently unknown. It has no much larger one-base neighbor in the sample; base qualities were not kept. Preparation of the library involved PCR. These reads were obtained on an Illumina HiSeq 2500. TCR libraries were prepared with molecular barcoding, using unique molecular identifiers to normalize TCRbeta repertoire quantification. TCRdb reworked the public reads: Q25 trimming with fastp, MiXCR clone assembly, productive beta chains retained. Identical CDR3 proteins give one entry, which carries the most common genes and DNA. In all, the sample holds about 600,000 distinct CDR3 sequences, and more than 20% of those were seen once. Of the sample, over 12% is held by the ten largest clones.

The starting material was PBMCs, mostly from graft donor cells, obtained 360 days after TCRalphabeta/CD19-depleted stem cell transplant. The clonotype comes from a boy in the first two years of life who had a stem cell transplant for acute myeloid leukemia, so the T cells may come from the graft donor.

The nucleotides read TGTGCCAGCAGTTTAGACGCGACTAACTATGGCTACACCTTC. Translated, it gives CASSLDATNYGYTF. The chain is encoded by TRBV28 joined to TRBJ1-2; the D gene identity is not certain. Based on the germline V gene, the CDR1 and CDR2 sequences are MDHEN and SYDVKM. V and J lose 2 bases and 0 bases, and a span of 7 bases separates them. The CDR3 contains 14 residues, cysteine and phenylalanine counted. Solely the CDR3 DNA is kept, with 42 bases framed from the first base.